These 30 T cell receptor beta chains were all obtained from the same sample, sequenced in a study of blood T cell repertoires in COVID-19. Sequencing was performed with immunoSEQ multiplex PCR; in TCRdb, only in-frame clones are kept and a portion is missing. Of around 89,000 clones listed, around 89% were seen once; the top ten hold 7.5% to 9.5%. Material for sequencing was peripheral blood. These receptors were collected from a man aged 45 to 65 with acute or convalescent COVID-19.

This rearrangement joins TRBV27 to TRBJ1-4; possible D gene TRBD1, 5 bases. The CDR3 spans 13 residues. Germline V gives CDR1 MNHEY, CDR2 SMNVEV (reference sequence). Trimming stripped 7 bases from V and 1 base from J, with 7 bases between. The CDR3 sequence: CASKTGTNEKLFF. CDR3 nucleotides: TGTGCCAGCAAAACAGGAACTAATGAAAAACTGTTTTTT.

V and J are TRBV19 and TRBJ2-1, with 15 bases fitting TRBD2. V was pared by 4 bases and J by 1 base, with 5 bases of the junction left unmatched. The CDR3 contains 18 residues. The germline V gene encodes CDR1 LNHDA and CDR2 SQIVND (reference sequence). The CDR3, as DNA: TGTGCCAGTAGTACCCCCGGGACTAGCGGGGGGTCCTACAATGAGCAGTTCTTC. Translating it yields CASSTPGTSGGSYNEQFF.

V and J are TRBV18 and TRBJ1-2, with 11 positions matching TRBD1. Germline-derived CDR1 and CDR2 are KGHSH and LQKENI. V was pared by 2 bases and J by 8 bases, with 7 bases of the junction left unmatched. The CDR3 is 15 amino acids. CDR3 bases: TGTGCCAGCTCACCAGGACAGGGGGCGATTCAGGGCTACACCTTC. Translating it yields CASSPGQGAIQGYTF.

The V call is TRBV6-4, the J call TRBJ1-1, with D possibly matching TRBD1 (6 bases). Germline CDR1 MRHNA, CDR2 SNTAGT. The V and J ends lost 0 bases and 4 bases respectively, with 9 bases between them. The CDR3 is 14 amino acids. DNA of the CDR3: TGTGCCAGCAGTGACTCTGACAGGCCCACTGAAGCTTTCTTT. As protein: CASSDSDRPTEAFF.

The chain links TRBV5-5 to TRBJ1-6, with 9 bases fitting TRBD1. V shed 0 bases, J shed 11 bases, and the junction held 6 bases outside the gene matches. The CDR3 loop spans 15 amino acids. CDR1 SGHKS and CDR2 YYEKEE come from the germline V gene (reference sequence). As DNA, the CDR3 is TGTGCCAGCAGCTTGGCCCCGGGACAGGGACCACCCCTCCACTTT. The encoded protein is CASSLAPGQGPPLHF.

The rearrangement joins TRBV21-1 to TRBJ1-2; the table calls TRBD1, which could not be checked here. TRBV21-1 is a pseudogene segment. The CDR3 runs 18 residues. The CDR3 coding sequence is TGTGCCAGCAGCAAAGATCTCCGGACAGGGCAGAGTCACTATGGCTACACCTTC. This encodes CASSKDLRTGQSHYGYTF.

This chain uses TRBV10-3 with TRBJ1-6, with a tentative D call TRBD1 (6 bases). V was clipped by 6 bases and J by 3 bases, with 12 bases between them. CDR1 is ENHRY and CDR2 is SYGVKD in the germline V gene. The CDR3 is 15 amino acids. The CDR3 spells CAIRDRPDYNSPLHF. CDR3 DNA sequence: TGTGCCATCAGGGACAGACCAGACTATAATTCACCCCTCCACTTT.

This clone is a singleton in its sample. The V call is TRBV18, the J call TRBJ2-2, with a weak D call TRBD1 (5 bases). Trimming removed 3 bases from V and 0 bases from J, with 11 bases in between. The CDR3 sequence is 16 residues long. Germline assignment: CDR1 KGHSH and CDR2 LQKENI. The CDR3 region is CASSPQGGANTGELFF. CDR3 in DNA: TGTGCCAGCTCACCGCAGGGCGGCGCGAACACCGGGGAGCTGTTTTTT.

DNA of the CDR3: TGTGCCAGCAGTTACCCTGGGACAGGGCATCACGAGCAGTACTTC. Residues: CASSYPGTGHHEQYF. V and J are TRBV6-5 and TRBJ2-7; TRBD1 aligns across 9 bases. Germline V gene lookup returns CDR1 MNHEY and CDR2 SVGAGI. The CDR3 loop spans 15 amino acids. V shed 2 bases, J shed 5 bases, and the junction held 7 bases outside the gene matches.

CDR3 region: CASSPATGNNYGYTF. The CDR3 DNA reads as TGTGCCAGCAGCCCAGCGACAGGGAATAACTATGGCTACACCTTC. The chain is built from TRBV5-4 and TRBJ1-2; TRBD1 agrees at 7 bases. This CDR3 has 15 residues. CDR1 is SGHNT, CDR2 YYREEE, per germline (reference sequence). J was trimmed by 1 base and V by 4 bases; bases with no gene match: 7.

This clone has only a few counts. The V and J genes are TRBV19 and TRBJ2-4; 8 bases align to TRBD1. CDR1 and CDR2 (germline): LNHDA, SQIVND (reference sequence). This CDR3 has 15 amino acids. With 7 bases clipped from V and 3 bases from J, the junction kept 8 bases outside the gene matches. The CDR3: CASTKTGEVKNIQYF. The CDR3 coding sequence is TGTGCCAGTACGAAGACAGGGGAGGTCAAAAACATTCAGTACTTC.

CDR3 DNA sequence: TGTGCCAGCAACCCGGGACTCTGGGAGACCGCTTTCTTT. It specifies CASNPGLWETAFF. This sequence joins TRBV7-2 and TRBJ1-1; D perhaps matches TRBD1 (5 bases). Germline CDR1 reads SGHTA; CDR2 reads FQGNSA. Trimming stripped 7 bases from V and 11 bases from J, with 20 bases between. The CDR3 is 13 amino acids.

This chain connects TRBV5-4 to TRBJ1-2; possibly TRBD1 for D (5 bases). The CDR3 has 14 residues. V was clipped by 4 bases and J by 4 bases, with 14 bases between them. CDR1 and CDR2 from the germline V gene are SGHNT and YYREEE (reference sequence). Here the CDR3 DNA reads TGTGCCAGCAGCCTGGGGACGGACTCCTATGGCTACACCTTC. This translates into CASSLGTDSYGYTF.

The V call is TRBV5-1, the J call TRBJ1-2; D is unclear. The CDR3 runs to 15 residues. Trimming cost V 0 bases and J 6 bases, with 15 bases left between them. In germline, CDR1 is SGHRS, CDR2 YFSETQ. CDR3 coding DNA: TGCGCCAGCAGCTTGGAAGGGCGGGGTGGCGATGGCTACACCTTC. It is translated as CASSLEGRGGDGYTF.

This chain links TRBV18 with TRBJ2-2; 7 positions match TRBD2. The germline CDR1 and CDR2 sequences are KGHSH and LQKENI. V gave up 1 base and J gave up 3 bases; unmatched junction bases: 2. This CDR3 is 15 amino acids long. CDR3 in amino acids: CASSPRLADTGELFF. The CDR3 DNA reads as TGTGCCAGCTCACCACGACTAGCTGACACCGGGGAGCTGTTTTTT.

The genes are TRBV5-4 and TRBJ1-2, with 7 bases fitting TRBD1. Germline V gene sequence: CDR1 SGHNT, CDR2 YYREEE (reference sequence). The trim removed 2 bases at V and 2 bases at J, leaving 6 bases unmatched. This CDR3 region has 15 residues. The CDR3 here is CASSFNRGANYGYTF. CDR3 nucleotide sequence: TGTGCCAGCAGCTTTAACAGGGGTGCGAACTATGGCTACACCTTC.

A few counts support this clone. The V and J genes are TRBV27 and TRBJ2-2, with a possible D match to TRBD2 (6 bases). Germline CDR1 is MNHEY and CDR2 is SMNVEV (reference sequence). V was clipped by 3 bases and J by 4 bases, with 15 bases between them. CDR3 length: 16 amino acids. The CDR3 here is CASSLRYGRSTGELFF. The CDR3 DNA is TGTGCCAGCAGTTTGAGGTATGGGAGGAGCACCGGGGAGCTGTTTTTT.

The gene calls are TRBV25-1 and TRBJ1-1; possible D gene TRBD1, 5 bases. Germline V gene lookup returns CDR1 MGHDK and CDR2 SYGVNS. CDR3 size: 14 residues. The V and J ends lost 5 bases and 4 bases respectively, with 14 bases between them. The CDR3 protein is CASSPQTRGTEAFF. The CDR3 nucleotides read TGTGCCAGCAGTCCCCAGACAAGGGGCACTGAAGCTTTCTTT. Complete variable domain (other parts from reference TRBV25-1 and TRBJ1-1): EADIYQTPRYLVIGTGKKITLECSQTMGHDKMYWYQQDPGMELHLIHYSYGVNSTEKGDLSSESTVSRIRTEHFPLTLESARPSHTSQYLCASSPQTRGTEAFFGQGTRLTVV.

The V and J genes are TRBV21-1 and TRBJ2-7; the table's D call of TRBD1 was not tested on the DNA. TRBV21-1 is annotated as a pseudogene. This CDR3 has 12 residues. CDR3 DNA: TGTGCCAGTAGGGACAGGGTCTACGAGCAGTACTTC. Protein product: CASRDRVYEQYF.

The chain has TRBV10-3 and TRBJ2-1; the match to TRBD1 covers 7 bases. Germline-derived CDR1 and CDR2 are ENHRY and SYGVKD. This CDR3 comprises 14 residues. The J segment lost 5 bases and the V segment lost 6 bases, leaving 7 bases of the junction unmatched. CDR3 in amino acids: CAISYRGDHNEQFF. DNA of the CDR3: TGTGCCATCAGCTACAGGGGTGACCACAATGAGCAGTTCTTC.

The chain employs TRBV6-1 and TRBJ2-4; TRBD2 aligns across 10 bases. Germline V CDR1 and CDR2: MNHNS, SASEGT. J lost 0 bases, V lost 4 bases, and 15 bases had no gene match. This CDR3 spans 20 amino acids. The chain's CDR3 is CASSGLLAGVSTLAKNIQYF. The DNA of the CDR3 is TGTGCCAGCAGTGGGCTTCTAGCGGGGGTCTCGACTTTAGCCAAAAACATTCAGTACTTC.

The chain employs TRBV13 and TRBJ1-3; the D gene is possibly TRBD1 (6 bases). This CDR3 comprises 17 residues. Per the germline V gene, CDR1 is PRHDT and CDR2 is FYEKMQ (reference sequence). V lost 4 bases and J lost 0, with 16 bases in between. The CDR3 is CASSSYPGQSSGNTIYF. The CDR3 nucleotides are TGTGCCAGCAGCTCGTACCCGGGACAAAGCTCTGGAAACACCATATATTTT. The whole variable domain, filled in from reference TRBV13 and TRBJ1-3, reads AAGVIQSPRHLIKEKRETATLKCYPIPRHDTVYWYQQGPGQDPQFLISFYEKMQSDKGSIPDRFSAQQFSDYHSELNMSSLELGDSALYFCASSSYPGQSSGNTIYFGEGSWLTVV.

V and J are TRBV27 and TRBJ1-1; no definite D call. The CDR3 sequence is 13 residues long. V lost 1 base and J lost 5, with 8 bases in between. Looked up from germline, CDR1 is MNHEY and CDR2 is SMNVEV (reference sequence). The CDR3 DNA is TGTGCCAGCAGTTTATTCCGGGGTACTGAAGCTTTCTTT. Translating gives CASSLFRGTEAFF.

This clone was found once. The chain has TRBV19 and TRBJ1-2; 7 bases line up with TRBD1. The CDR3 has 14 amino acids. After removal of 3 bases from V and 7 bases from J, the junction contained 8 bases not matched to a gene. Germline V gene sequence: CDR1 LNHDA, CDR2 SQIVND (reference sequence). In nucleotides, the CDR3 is TGTGCCAGTAGTATCCCAGGGGGAGTCTCTGGCTACACCTTC. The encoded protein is CASSIPGGVSGYTF.

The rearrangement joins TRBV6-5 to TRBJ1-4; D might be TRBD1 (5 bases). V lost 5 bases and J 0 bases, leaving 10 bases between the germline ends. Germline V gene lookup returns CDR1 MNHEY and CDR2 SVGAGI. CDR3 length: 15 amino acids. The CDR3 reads CASSTGGATNEKLFF. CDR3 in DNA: TGTGCCAGCAGTACCGGGGGTGCAACTAATGAAAAACTGTTTTTT.

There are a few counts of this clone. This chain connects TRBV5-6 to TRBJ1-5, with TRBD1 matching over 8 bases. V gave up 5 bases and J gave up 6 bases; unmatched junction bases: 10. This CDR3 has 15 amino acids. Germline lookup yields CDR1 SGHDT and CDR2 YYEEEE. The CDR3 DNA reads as TGTGCCAGCAGTTCCACTACAGGGGGGGCTCAGCCCCAGCATTTT. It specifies CASSSTTGGAQPQHF.

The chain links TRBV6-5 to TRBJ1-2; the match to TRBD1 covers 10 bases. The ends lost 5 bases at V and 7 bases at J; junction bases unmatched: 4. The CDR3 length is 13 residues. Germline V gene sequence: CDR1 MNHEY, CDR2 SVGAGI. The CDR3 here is CASSRDRGSGYTF. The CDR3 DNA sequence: TGTGCCAGCAGTAGGGACAGGGGTTCTGGCTACACCTTC.

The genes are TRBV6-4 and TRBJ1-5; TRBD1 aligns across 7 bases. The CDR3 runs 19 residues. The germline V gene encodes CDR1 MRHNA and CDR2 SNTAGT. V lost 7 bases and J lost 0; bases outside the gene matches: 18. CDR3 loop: CASTNPRGGQPNSNQPQHF. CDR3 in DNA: TGTGCCAGCACCAATCCGCGGGGGGGACAGCCAAATAGCAATCAGCCCCAGCATTTT.

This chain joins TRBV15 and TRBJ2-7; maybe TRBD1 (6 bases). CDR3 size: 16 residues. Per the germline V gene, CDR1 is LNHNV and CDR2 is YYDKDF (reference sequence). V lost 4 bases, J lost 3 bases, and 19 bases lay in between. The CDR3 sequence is CATSIRATGTLYEQYF. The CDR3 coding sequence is TGTGCCACCAGCATCCGAGCTACAGGGACCCTCTACGAGCAGTACTTC.

Here the CDR3 reads CASSDWGRQGSQPQHF. The DNA of the CDR3 is TGTGCCAGCAGTGACTGGGGCCGACAGGGATCACAGCCCCAGCATTTT. V gene TRBV2 combines with J gene TRBJ1-5; TRBD1 matches 7 bases. The CDR3 loop spans 16 amino acids. V dropped 3 bases and J dropped 7; count of bases not matched to a gene: 12. Germline lookup yields CDR1 SNHLY and CDR2 FYNNEI.